This T cell receptor beta chain was recovered during a study of blood T cell repertoires in COVID-19. Study-level information: The origin of the acute and convalescent COVID-19 samples was the United States, Italy and Spain.

Germline CDR1 is MNHEY and CDR2 is SVGAGI. V was shortened by 8 bases and J by 13 bases, with 24 bases between the two germline ends. The CDR3 runs 15 residues. In the source study's methods: Counts of nucleated cells, estimated from reference gene primer amplification, were obtained. The protocol was immunoSEQ multiplex PCR, while the TCRdb copy is restricted to in-frame clones and leaves out a portion. That table supplies the V and J calls and clone size; D and trimming were determined from the DNA. The profile shows fewer than 20,000 clones, approximately 91% of them singletons. Sequencing was performed on peripheral blood. V gene TRBV6-5 combines with J gene TRBJ1-6, with D possibly being TRBD1 (6 bases). The TCR comes from a human donor in a cohort sampled during active COVID-19. Here the CDR3 reads CASGSLAQGPQPLHF. CDR3 bases: TGTGCCAGCGGGTCCTTGGCACAGGGTCCCCAGCCCCTCCACTTT.